This entry describes one T cell receptor beta chain. The sample is drawn from a study of response to subunit inactivated influenza vaccine. Germline CDR1 LGHDT, CDR2 YNNKEL (reference sequence). The CDR3 contains 13 residues. The V and J ends lost 8 bases and 2 bases respectively, with 12 bases between them. MiXCR, applied by TCRdb to the RT-PCR reads, yields one record per CDR3 protein. Among 700,000 to 900,000 distinct CDR3 sequences listed, approximately 21% were seen once. V and J are TRBV3-1 and TRBJ2-5; tentatively, D is TRBD1 (5 bases). This sample comprised PBMCs from blood, obtained roughly 5 days after vaccination. The clonotype was recovered from a man between 50 and 59 years old who received an inactivated influenza vaccine. The CDR3 is CASSPSGQETQYF. The CDR3, as DNA: TGTGCCAGCTCACCATCAGGGCAAGAGACCCAGTACTTC.